Each of the 11 T cell receptor beta chains below was sequenced from the same sample in a study of radiotherapy plus CTLA-4 blockade in lung cancer. TCRdb's copy holds only in-frame clones and misses some; the assay was immunoSEQ multiplex PCR. The profile shows roughly 110,000 clones, under 90% of them singletons. This material consisted of peripheral blood, taken from a patient treated with radiotherapy plus ipilimumab. The receptors originated from a human donor with non-small cell lung cancer that progressed on radiotherapy plus ipilimumab. Some clones in this sample may be carry-over from other donors' samples.

This chain links TRBV6-5 with TRBJ2-5; 11 nucleotides line up with TRBD2. The CDR3 runs to 14 residues. Germline CDR1 reads MNHEY; CDR2 reads SVGAGI. The trim removed 7 bases at V and 3 bases at J, leaving 4 bases unmatched. In DNA, the CDR3 is TGTGCCAGCAATAGCGGGGGGGCCGAAGAGACCCAGTACTTC. It translates to CASNSGGAEETQYF.

This chain joins TRBV4-2 and TRBJ2-7, with 8 positions matching TRBD1. CDR1 is LGHNA, CDR2 YNFKEQ, per germline. The ends lost 4 bases at V and 3 bases at J; junction bases unmatched: 14. The CDR3 extends over 17 amino acids. The CDR3 is CASSPATLTGVGYEQYF. CDR3 coding DNA: TGTGCCAGCAGCCCCGCTACCCTGACAGGGGTCGGCTACGAGCAGTACTTC.

The chain employs TRBV1 and TRBJ2-3; TRBD2 is the table's D call, not checked against the DNA. TRBV1 has pseudogene status. This CDR3 has 17 residues. The CDR3 region is CTSSQEGTSNPTDTQYF. In DNA, the CDR3 is TGCACCAGCAGCCAAGAAGGGACTAGCAACCCCACAGATACGCAGTATTTT.

V usage is TRBV7-2 and J usage is TRBJ2-3, with D possibly being TRBD1 (6 bases). CDR3 length: 15 residues. CDR1 SGHTA and CDR2 FQGNSA come from the germline V gene. Trimming left V 6 bases short and J 1 base short, with 14 bases between. The CDR3 DNA follows: TGTGCCAGCAGACCTCAGGGGTTTGGCACAGATACGCAGTATTTT. This codes for CASRPQGFGTDTQYF.

The chain has TRBV5-1 and TRBJ2-2; D gene unclear. Germline assignment: CDR1 SGHRS and CDR2 YFSETQ. V was pared by 0 bases and J by 12 bases, with 9 bases between. CDR3 length: 12 residues. For the CDR3, the DNA is TGCGCCAGCAGCTTGGACGACTCGCAGCTGTTTTTT. This encodes CASSLDDSQLFF.

V is TRBV5-1 and J is TRBJ2-1; TRBD2 agrees at 15 bases. Germline V gene data show CDR1 as SGHRS and CDR2 as YFSETQ. CDR3 length: 15 amino acids. J gave up 9 bases and V 4 bases, and 5 bases lay outside the gene matches. This chain's CDR3 is CASSDGTSGGLEQFF. CDR3 bases: TGCGCCAGCAGCGATGGGACTAGCGGGGGGCTTGAGCAGTTCTTC.

The J gene is TRBJ2-7, the V gene TRBV30; D might be TRBD1 (6 bases). V was pared by 2 bases and J by 3 bases, with 11 bases between. CDR1 and CDR2 from the germline V gene are GTSNPN and SVGIG (reference sequence). The CDR3 runs to 13 residues. CDR3 amino acids: CAWSITGYYEQYF. CDR3 DNA sequence: TGTGCCTGGAGTATAACAGGGTACTACGAGCAGTACTTC.

The chain combines TRBV30 with TRBJ1-3; a possible D gene is TRBD1 (6 bases). Germline V gene sequence: CDR1 GTSNPN, CDR2 SVGIG (reference sequence). This CDR3 region has 15 residues. Trimming pared 2 bases from V and 0 bases from J, leaving 11 bases between. This CDR3 is CAWSMGASSGNTIYF. The CDR3 DNA sequence: TGTGCCTGGAGTATGGGGGCCAGCTCTGGAAACACCATATATTTT.

V gene TRBV10-3 combines with J gene TRBJ2-7; tentatively, D is TRBD1 (5 bases). Trimming removed 3 bases from V and 3 bases from J, with 6 bases in between. Per the germline V gene, CDR1 is ENHRY and CDR2 is SYGVKD. The CDR3 loop spans 12 amino acids. This chain's CDR3 is CAISDRDYEQYF. For the CDR3, the DNA is TGTGCCATCAGTGACAGGGACTACGAGCAGTACTTC.

This clone was picked up a small number of times. The chain is built from TRBV5-6 and TRBJ1-2, with D possibly matching TRBD1 (5 bases). The CDR3 is made up of 15 amino acids. With 4 bases removed from V and 4 bases from J, the gap between germline ends came to 17 bases. Germline V gene data show CDR1 as SGHDT and CDR2 as YYEEEE. This chain's CDR3 is CASSPEVGLSYGYTF. DNA of the CDR3: TGTGCCAGCAGCCCGGAGGTGGGGCTCAGCTATGGCTACACCTTC.

This clone has only a few counts. The rearrangement joins TRBV27 to TRBJ2-7, with D perhaps TRBD1 or TRBD2 (5 bases each). V was clipped by 6 bases and J by 7 bases, with 16 bases between them. The length of the CDR3 is 13 residues. Germline lookup yields CDR1 MNHEY and CDR2 SMNVEV (reference sequence). The CDR3 spells CASSHGAGREQYF. In nucleotides, the CDR3 is TGTGCCAGCAGCCACGGGGCCGGTCGGGAGCAGTACTTC.